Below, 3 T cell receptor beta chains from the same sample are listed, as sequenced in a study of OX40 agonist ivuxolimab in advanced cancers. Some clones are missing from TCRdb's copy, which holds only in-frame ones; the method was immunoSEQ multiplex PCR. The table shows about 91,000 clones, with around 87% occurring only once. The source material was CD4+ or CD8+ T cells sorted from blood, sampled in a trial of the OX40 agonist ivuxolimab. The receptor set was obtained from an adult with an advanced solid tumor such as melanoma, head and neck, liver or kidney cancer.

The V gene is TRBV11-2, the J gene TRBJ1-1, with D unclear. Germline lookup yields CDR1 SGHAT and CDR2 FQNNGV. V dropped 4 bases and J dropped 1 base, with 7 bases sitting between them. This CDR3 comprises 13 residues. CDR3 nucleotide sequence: TGTGCCAGCAGCTACAGTGAGAACACTGAAGCTTTCTTT. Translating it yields CASSYSENTEAFF.

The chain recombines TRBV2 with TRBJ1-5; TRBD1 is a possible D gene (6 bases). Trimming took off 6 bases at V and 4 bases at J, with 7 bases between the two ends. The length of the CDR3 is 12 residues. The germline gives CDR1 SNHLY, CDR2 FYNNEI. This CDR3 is CASRQGNQPQHF. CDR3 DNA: TGTGCCAGCAGACAGGGTAATCAGCCCCAGCATTTT.

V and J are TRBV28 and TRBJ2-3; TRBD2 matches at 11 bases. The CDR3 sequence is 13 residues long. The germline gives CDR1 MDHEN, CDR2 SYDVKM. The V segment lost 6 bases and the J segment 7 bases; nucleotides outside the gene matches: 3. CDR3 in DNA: TGTGCCAGCAGGGGGACTAGCGGCAATACGCAGTATTTT. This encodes CASRGTSGNTQYF.